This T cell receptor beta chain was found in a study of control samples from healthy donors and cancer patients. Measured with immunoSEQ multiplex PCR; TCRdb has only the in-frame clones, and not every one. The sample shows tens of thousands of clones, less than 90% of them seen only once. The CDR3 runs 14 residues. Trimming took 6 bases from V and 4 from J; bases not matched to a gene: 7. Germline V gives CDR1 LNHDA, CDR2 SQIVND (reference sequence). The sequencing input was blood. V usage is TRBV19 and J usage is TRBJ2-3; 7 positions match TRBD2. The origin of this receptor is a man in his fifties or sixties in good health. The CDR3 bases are TGTGCCAGTAGAAAGCGGGGCAACGCAGATACGCAGTATTTT. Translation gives CASRKRGNADTQYF.